The entry below gives a single TCR beta chain sequence along with its context. Its recognized antigen is unknown. Base qualities were left out, and no much larger clone turns up one base away. All donors were healthy Caucasians. The twin cohort comprised three pairs of female monozygotic twins, all aged roughly 18 to 30 years. Peripheral blood mononuclear cells were used as the source from which RNA for TCR libraries was isolated. The germline V gene (reference sequence) gives CDR1 as SGHKS and CDR2 as YYEKEE. The CDR3, from cysteine to phenylalanine, totals 16 residues. The kept DNA is CDR3 alone, 48 bases in frame from the first base. Ends trimmed: V by 4 bases, J by 1 base; bases unmatched to a gene: 7. The data stem from a study of identical twins (TCRdb year 2016). With respect to the entire study: The study deep-sequenced TCR alpha and beta repertoires from monozygotic twins, unrelated adults of various ages and cord blood to test whether fetal clonotypes persist. To rule out contamination, the twin experiments were replicated at different times with different library preparation protocols.

The library was generated by 5' RACE. Reads for this sample came from an Illumina HiSeq 2000. Template switching introduced a universal primer binding site; the final cDNA contained a unique molecular identifier, enabling accurate counting of TCR cDNA molecules. Specific primers in the conserved constant-segment region were used to synthesize first-strand cDNA for TCR alpha and beta chains. To control for contamination, every cDNA library carried two barcodes: a SMART-Mk sample barcode plus Illumina barcodes. Two successive PCR steps introduced TruSeq adapter sequences along with Illumina sample barcodes. Sequencing of the TCR alpha and beta cDNA libraries was done on the Illumina HiSeq platform using custom primers. As for how the authors treated the data: MiGEC was used to process raw reads and extract unique molecular identifiers, and MiXCR was used to find CDR3 positions. Recombination models were inferred per individual with the repgenHMM and IGoR tools using an EM algorithm. The analysis of shared clonotypes was done with the tcR package in R, with sharing normalized by the product of cloneset sizes. To study raw recombination free of thymic and clonal selection effects, out-of-frame nonproductive sequences were analyzed. TCRdb passed the public sequencing reads through fastp at Q25 and MiXCR, retaining productive beta sequences. Merged by CDR3 protein, the rows form single entries marked with the most common genes and DNA. TCRdb, not the authors, supplied the V and J calls. This sample comprises about 720,000 distinct CDR3 sequences, around 8.6% of them detected only once. In total, the top ten clones hold roughly 0.9% of the sample.

What the work shows at the level of the full study, not this receptor alone: Conclusions relied on cross-sectional statistical analysis, since the same donors could not be followed over many years. In monozygotic twins, recombination models systematically underestimated out-of-frame TCR alpha sharing, but the models matched the sharing seen between unrelated individuals. Zero-insertion analyses could be partly confounded by invariant T cells such as MAIT and iNKT, though diverse VJ usage argued against such confounding for most clonotypes. Abundant cord blood beta clonotypes had fewer insertions, young adult naive repertoires showed a similar but weaker trend, and memory repertoires showed no such trend. Compared with coincidental sharing between unrelated individuals, out-of-frame TCR alpha sequences shared between twins had an excess of sequences with low generation probability. The excess sharing between twins in beta out-of-frame sequences was weaker because fewer shared sequences reduced the signal-to-noise ratio.

This sample also belongs to another study, concerning yellow fever vaccine responses in identical twins. As the second publication notes: The T cell response to vaccination in identical twins was reported by the authors to appear partly convergent and partly personalized. The study precisely tracked vaccine-responding T cell clones in identical twins.

This receptor was identified in a woman aged 18-30 years in good health. What was sequenced was PBMCs. The V and J genes are TRBV5-5 and TRBJ2-4, with 8 bases matching TRBD1. The CDR3 amino acid sequence is: CASSPGTGGAKNIQYF. The nucleotide sequence reads TGTGCCAGCAGCCCCGGGACAGGCGGGGCCAAAAACATTCAGTACTTC.